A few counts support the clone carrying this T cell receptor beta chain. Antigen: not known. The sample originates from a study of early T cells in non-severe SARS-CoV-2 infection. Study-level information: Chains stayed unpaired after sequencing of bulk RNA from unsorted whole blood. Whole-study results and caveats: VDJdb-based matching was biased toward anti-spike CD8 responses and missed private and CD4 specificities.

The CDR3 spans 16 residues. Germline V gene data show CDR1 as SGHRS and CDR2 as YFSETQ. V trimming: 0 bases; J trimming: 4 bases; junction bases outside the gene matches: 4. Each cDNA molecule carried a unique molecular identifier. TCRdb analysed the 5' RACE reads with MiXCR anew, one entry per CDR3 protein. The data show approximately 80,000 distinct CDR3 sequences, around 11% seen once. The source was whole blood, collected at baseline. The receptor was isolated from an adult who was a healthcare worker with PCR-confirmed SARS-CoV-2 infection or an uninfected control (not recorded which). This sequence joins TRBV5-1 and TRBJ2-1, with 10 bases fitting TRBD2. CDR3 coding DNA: TGCGCCAGCAGCTTGGAGCTAGCGGGGGCATACAATGAGCAGTTCTTC. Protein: CASSLELAGAYNEQFF.